The 23 T cell receptor beta chains presented below share a single source sample, sequenced in a study of blood T cell repertoires in COVID-19. Generated by immunoSEQ multiplex PCR, the TCRdb table keeps only in-frame clones and is missing some. The sample records 230,000 or so clones, approximately 80% being singletons. Sequencing input: peripheral blood. The receptors stem from a man aged 35-49 years who had recovered from COVID-19.

The genes are TRBV29-1 and TRBJ2-5, with D perhaps matching TRBD1 (5 bases). Per the germline V gene, CDR1 is SQVTM and CDR2 is ANQGSEA. Between the trimmed V and J ends, which lost 1 base and 4 bases, there was a span of 10 bases. The CDR3 contains 13 residues. This CDR3 is CSVEVQARETQYF. The CDR3 DNA follows: TGCAGCGTTGAAGTACAGGCTAGAGAGACCCAGTACTTC.

The chain has TRBV6-5 and TRBJ1-1, with no clear D. The CDR3 has 15 amino acids. Trimming took 6 bases from V and 6 from J, leaving 20 bases between them. Germline V lookup: CDR1 MNHEY, CDR2 SVGAGI. The CDR3 DNA sequence: TGTGCCAGCAGGGCTCCCGGGTACGCGGGCTCTGAAGCTTTCTTT. Translation: CASRAPGYAGSEAFF.

The V gene is TRBV10-3, the J gene TRBJ1-5, with D possibly matching TRBD1 (6 bases). Germline V gene data show CDR1 as ENHRY and CDR2 as SYGVKD. V was cut by 3 bases and J by 3 bases, with 9 bases left in between. This CDR3 is built from 14 residues. The CDR3 is CAISDGDINQPQHF. As DNA, the CDR3 is TGTGCCATCAGTGATGGGGACATCAATCAGCCCCAGCATTTT.

V usage is TRBV10-1 and J usage is TRBJ2-5; tentatively, D is TRBD2 (5 bases). This CDR3 region has 14 residues. V lost 3 bases and J 4 bases, leaving 12 bases between the germline ends. From germline, CDR1 is WNHNN and CDR2 SYGVQD (reference sequence). This CDR3 is CASSDPGNRETQYF. The CDR3 nucleotides are TGCGCCAGCAGTGACCCGGGGAATCGAGAGACCCAGTACTTC.

The V gene is TRBV5-4, the J gene TRBJ2-1, with 9 bases that match TRBD1. Germline values: CDR1 SGHNT, CDR2 YYREEE (reference sequence). Trimming removed 5 bases from V and 7 bases from J; junction bases left unmatched: 4. This CDR3 has 13 residues. This CDR3 reads CASSYRGPNEQFF. The CDR3 DNA is TGTGCCAGCAGTTACAGGGGGCCGAATGAGCAGTTCTTC.

This clone was observed a handful of times. The V gene is TRBV7-9, the J gene TRBJ2-7; TRBD1 aligns across 8 bases. The CDR3 runs to 16 residues. Trimming took 5 bases from V and 4 from J; bases not matched to a gene: 13. The germline V gene has CDR1 SEHNR and CDR2 FQNEAQ (reference sequence). CDR3 sequence reads: CASSPGVSDRVYEQYF. CDR3 coding DNA: TGTGCCAGCAGCCCTGGAGTGTCGGACAGGGTGTACGAGCAGTACTTC.

This chain uses TRBV12-3 or TRBV12-4 with TRBJ2-7; unclear D gene. This CDR3 is built from 12 residues. Trimming took 3 bases from V and 5 from J, leaving 8 bases between them. CDR3 DNA: TGTGCCAGCAGTTTTGGCAGTAACGAGCAGTACTTC. Protein product: CASSFGSNEQYF.

The chain joins TRBV27 to TRBJ2-5, with D unclear. This CDR3 spans 14 amino acids. V gave up 1 base and J gave up 1 base, with 7 bases separating them. Germline V gene data show CDR1 as MNHEY and CDR2 as SMNVEV (reference sequence). The CDR3 DNA is TGTGCCAGCAGTTTATTGGGCAGCCAAGAGACCCAGTACTTC. This sequence encodes CASSLLGSQETQYF.

V usage is TRBV4-1 and J usage is TRBJ2-3; D remains unclear. The CDR3 has 13 residues. V lost 0 bases and J 6 bases, leaving 7 bases between the germline ends. Germline V gene sequence: CDR1 MGHRA, CDR2 YSYEKL. CDR3 protein: CASSQDVSDTQYF. The DNA for the CDR3 is TGCGCCAGCAGCCAAGACGTATCGGATACGCAGTATTTT.

This clone appeared a few times. The CDR3 region is CASSKDRNTEAFF. DNA of the CDR3: TGTGCCAGCAGCAAGGACAGGAACACTGAAGCTTTCTTT. The chain joins TRBV14 to TRBJ1-1; D perhaps matches TRBD1 (6 bases). Germline V gene lookup returns CDR1 SGHDN and CDR2 FVKESK. The CDR3 has 13 residues. Trimming stripped 5 bases from V and 1 base from J, with 8 bases between. The variable domain in full, completed from reference TRBV14 and TRBJ1-1, reads EAGVTQFPSHSVIEKGQTVTLRCDPISGHDNLYWYRRVMGKEIKFLLHFVKESKQDESGMPNNRFLAERTGGTYSTLKVQPAELEDSGVYFCASSKDRNTEAFFGQGTRLTVV.

The chain joins TRBV19 to TRBJ2-5; D unclear. Germline V gives CDR1 LNHDA, CDR2 SQIVND (reference sequence). V was clipped by 3 bases and J by 2 bases, with 7 bases between them. The CDR3 runs to 13 residues. The CDR3 sequence: CASSIYGQETQYF. CDR3 sequence (DNA): TGTGCCAGTAGTATTTACGGGCAAGAGACCCAGTACTTC.

This chain connects TRBV2 to TRBJ2-1; D not resolved. Trimming took off 5 bases at V and 5 bases at J, with 13 bases between the two ends. This CDR3 is built from 14 residues. CDR1 SNHLY and CDR2 FYNNEI come from the germline V gene. The CDR3 nucleotides read TGTGCCAGCAGTACTGCGGCTGGAAACAATGAGCAGTTCTTC. Amino acids: CASSTAAGNNEQFF.

This clone was detected once. The chain combines TRBV6-5 with TRBJ1-1; TRBD1 might be the D (5 bases). Trimming took off 2 bases at V and 1 base at J, with 11 bases between the two ends. Germline loops: CDR1 MNHEY, CDR2 SVGAGI. CDR3 length equals 15 residues. The DNA of the CDR3 is TGTGCCAGCAGTTACGCGCGGGGACCGAACACTGAAGCTTTCTTT. Translated: CASSYARGPNTEAFF.

Written as DNA, the CDR3 is TGTGCCAGCAGTTCCTCTTGGGCCCCTAATGAAAAACTGTTTTTT. Translated: CASSSSWAPNEKLFF. The genes are TRBV27 and TRBJ1-4; D gene uncertain. The CDR3 runs to 15 residues. V was shortened by 4 bases and J by 3 bases, with 12 bases between the two germline ends. CDR1 is MNHEY, CDR2 SMNVEV, per germline (reference sequence).

This clone was seen just once. This chain connects TRBV19 to TRBJ1-4; TRBD1 matches 11 bases. The CDR3 consists of 15 residues. CDR1 and CDR2 (germline): LNHDA, SQIVND (reference sequence). V lost 4 bases, J lost 4 bases, and 2 bases stayed unmatched. The CDR3 here is CASSRDRGGNEKLFF. The CDR3 DNA reads as TGTGCCAGTAGTAGGGACAGGGGGGGTAATGAAAAACTGTTTTTT.

This clone occurred once. At the DNA level, this CDR3 is encoded by other sequences in the same sample as well. The chain uses TRBV9 and TRBJ2-2, with D maybe TRBD1 (5 bases). Per the germline V gene, CDR1 is SGDLS and CDR2 is YYNGEE. This CDR3 comprises 15 residues. Deletions cut 0 bases from V and 0 bases from J, with 6 bases between. Here the CDR3 DNA reads TGTGCCAGCAGCGTAGGGGGCGCGAACACCGGGGAGCTGTTTTTT. Encoded protein: CASSVGGANTGELFF.

This clone was seen ten or more times. The chain couples TRBV4-3 to TRBJ1-6; 8 bases map to TRBD1. Germline values: CDR1 LGHNA, CDR2 YSLEER. The CDR3 spans 15 residues. J gave up 5 bases and V 4 bases, and 4 bases lay outside the gene matches. The CDR3 protein is CASSREGQDNSPLHF. CDR3 nucleotides: TGCGCCAGCAGCCGGGAGGGACAGGATAATTCACCCCTCCACTTT.

This chain's CDR3 is CASSLVASTSGANVLTF. DNA for the CDR3: TGTGCCAGCAGCTTAGTGGCCTCGACTAGTGGGGCCAACGTCCTGACTTTC. The J gene is TRBJ2-6, the V gene TRBV7-2; D perhaps matches TRBD2 (6 bases). Trimming left V 1 base short and J 3 bases short, with 13 bases between. The CDR3 runs 17 residues. Germline-derived CDR1 and CDR2 are SGHTA and FQGNSA.

This chain uses TRBV5-4 with TRBJ1-2, with D possibly matching TRBD1 (5 bases). The germline CDR1 and CDR2 sequences are SGHNT and YYREEE (reference sequence). The V end was cut by 4 bases, the J end by 4 bases, with 14 bases between. CDR3 size: 14 residues. CDR3 loop: CASSPGEYGYGYTF. CDR3 nucleotides: TGTGCCAGCAGCCCGGGGGAGTACGGCTATGGCTACACCTTC. Together with reference TRBV5-4 and TRBJ1-2, the CDR3 gives the full variable domain: ETGVTQSPTHLIKTRGQQVTLRCSSQSGHNTVSWYQQALGQGPQFIFQYYREEENGRGNFPPRFSGLQFPNYSSELNVNALELDDSALYLCASSPGEYGYGYTFGSGTRLTVV.

The chain recombines TRBV5-4 with TRBJ2-7, with 9 positions matching TRBD2. V shed 3 bases and J 0 bases; nucleotides not matched to a gene: 7. The germline V gene encodes CDR1 SGHNT and CDR2 YYREEE (reference sequence). CDR3 length equals 16 residues. CDR3: CASSSSGLATSYEQYF. The CDR3 DNA reads as TGTGCCAGCAGCTCCTCGGGACTAGCTACCTCCTACGAGCAGTACTTC.

This chain joins TRBV9 and TRBJ1-5; the match to TRBD1 covers 8 bases. The germline gives CDR1 SGDLS, CDR2 YYNGEE. The CDR3 has 14 residues. V gave up 2 bases and J gave up 2 bases; unmatched junction bases: 0. In DNA form, the CDR3 reads TGTGCCAGCAGCGTGACAGGGGGCAATCAGCCCCAGCATTTT. This codes for CASSVTGGNQPQHF.

The V call is TRBV25-1, the J call TRBJ2-2, with D possibly matching TRBD1 (5 bases). Germline loops: CDR1 MGHDK, CDR2 SYGVNS. Trimming took off 4 bases at V and 0 bases at J, with 12 bases between the two ends. This CDR3 is built from 16 residues. The CDR3 region is CASSAPTAPNTGELFF. The CDR3 DNA is TGTGCCAGCAGTGCCCCGACAGCGCCGAACACCGGGGAGCTGTTTTTT.

The gene calls are TRBV19 and TRBJ1-2, with D maybe TRBD1 (6 bases). Looked up from germline, CDR1 is LNHDA and CDR2 is SQIVND (reference sequence). The V end was cut by 7 bases, the J end by 4 bases, with 13 bases between. The CDR3 is 13 residues long. CDR3 loop: CASNLGGAYGYTF. The CDR3 coding sequence is TGTGCCAGTAATTTGGGGGGGGCCTATGGCTACACCTTC.